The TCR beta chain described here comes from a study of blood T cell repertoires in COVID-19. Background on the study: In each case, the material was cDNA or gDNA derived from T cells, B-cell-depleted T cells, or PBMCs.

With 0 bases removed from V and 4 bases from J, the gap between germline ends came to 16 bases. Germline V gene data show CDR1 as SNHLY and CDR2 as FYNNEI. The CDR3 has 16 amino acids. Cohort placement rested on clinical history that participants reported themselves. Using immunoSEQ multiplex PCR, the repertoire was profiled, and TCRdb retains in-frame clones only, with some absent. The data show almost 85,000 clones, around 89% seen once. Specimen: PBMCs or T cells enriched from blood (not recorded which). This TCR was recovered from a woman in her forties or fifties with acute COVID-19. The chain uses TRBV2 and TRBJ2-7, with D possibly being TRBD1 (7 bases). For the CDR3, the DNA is TGTGCCAGCAGTGAAGCGCAGGGGGGCTTTGGATACGAGCAGTACTTC. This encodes CASSEAQGGFGYEQYF. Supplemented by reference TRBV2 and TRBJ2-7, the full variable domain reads EPEVTQTPSHQVTQMGQEVILRCVPISNHLYFYWYRQILGQKVEFLVSFYNNEISEKSEIFDDQFSVERPDGSNFTLKIRSTKLEDSAMYFCASSEAQGGFGYEQYFGPGTRLTVT.